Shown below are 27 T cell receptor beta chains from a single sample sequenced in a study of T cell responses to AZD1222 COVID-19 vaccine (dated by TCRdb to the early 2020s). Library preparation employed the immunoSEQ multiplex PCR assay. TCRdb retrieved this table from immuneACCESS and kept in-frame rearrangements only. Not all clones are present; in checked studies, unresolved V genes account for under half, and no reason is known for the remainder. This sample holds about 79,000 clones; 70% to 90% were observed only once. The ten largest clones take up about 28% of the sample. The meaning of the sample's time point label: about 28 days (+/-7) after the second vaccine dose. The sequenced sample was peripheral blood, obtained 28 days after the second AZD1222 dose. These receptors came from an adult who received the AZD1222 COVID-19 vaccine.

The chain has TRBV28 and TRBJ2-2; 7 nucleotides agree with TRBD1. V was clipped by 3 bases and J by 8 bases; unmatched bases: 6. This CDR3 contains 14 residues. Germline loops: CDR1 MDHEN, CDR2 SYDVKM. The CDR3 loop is CASSLRGRIGELFF. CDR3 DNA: TGTGCCAGCAGTTTGAGGGGGCGCATTGGGGAGCTGTTTTTT.

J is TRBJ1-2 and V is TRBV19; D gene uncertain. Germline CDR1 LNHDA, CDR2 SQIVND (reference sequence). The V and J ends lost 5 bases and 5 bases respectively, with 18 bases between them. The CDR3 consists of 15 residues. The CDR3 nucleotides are TGTGCCAGTAGTCGAGACTACCGGGGAGTGTATGGCTACACCTTC. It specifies CASSRDYRGVYGYTF.

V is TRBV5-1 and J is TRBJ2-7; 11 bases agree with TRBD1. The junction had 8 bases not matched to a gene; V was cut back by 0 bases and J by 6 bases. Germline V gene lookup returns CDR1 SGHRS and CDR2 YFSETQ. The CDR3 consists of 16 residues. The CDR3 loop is CASSLVGQGAHIEQYF. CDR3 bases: TGCGCCAGCAGCTTGGTCGGACAGGGGGCGCATATCGAGCAGTACTTC.

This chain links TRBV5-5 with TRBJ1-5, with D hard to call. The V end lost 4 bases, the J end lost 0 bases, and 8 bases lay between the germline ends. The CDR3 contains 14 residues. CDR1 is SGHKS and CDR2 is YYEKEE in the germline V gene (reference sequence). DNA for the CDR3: TGTGCCAGCAGCCCGCTCCATAGCAATCAGCCCCAGCATTTT. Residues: CASSPLHSNQPQHF.

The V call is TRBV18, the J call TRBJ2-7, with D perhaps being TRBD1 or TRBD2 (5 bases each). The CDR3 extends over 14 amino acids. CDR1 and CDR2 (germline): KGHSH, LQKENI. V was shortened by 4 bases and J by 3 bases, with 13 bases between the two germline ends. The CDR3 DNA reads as TGTGCCAGCTCACTCCGGGACGGAAGCTACGAGCAGTACTTC. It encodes CASSLRDGSYEQYF.

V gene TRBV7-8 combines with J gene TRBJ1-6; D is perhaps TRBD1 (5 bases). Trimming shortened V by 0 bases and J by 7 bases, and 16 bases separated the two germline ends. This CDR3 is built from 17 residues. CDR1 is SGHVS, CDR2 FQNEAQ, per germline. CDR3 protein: CASSLAHGRAGNSPLHF. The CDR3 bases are TGTGCCAGCAGCTTAGCGCACGGCAGGGCAGGGAATTCACCCCTCCACTTT. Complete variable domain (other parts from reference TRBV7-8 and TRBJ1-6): GAGVSQSPRYKVAKRGQDVALRCDPISGHVSLFWYQQALGQGPEFLTYFQNEAQLDKSGLPSDRFFAERPEGSVSTLKIQRTQQEDSAVYLCASSLAHGRAGNSPLHFGNGTRLTVT.

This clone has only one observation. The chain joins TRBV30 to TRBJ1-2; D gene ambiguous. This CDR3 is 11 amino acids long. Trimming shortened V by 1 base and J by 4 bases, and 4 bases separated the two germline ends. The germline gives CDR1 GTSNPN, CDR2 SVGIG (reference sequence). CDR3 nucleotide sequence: TGTGCCTGGAGTGGCCGCTATGGCTACACCTTC. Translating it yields CAWSGRYGYTF.

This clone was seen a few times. CDR3 protein: CSAERVMDEQFF. CDR3 DNA sequence: TGCAGCGCCGAAAGGGTAATGGATGAGCAGTTCTTC. The chain is built from TRBV29-1 and TRBJ2-1, with D uncertain. Trimming stripped 7 bases from V and 8 bases from J, with 15 bases between. The germline V gene encodes CDR1 SQVTM and CDR2 ANQGSEA. CDR3 length: 12 residues.

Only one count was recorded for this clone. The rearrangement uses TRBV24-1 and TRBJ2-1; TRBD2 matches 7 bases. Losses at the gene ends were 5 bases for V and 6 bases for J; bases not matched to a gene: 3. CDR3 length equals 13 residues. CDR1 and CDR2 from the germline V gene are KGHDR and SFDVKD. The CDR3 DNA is TGTGCCACCAGTGGTAGCGGGCTCAATGAGCAGTTCTTC. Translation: CATSGSGLNEQFF.

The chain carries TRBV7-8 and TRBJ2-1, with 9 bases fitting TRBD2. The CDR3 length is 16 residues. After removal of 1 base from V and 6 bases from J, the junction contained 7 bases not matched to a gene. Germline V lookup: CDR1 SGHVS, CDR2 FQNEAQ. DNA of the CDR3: TGTGCCAGCAGCTTAGGAAGCGGGAGGTCCAGCAATGAGCAGTTCTTC. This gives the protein CASSLGSGRSSNEQFF. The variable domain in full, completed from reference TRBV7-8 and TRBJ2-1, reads GAGVSQSPRYKVAKRGQDVALRCDPISGHVSLFWYQQALGQGPEFLTYFQNEAQLDKSGLPSDRFFAERPEGSVSTLKIQRTQQEDSAVYLCASSLGSGRSSNEQFFGPGTRLTVL.

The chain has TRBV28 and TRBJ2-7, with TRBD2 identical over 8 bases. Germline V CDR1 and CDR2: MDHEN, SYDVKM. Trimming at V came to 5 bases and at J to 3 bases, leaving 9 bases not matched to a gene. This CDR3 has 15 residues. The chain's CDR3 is CASSPPGLVGYEQYF. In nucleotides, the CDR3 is TGTGCCAGCAGTCCACCGGGACTAGTGGGCTACGAGCAGTACTTC.

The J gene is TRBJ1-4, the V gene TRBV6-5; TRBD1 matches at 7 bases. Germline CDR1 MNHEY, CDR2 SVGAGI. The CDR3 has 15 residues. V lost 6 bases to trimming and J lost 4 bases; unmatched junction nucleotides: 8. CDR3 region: CASRLGQANNEKLFF. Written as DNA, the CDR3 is TGTGCCAGCAGACTTGGACAGGCGAATAATGAAAAACTGTTTTTT.

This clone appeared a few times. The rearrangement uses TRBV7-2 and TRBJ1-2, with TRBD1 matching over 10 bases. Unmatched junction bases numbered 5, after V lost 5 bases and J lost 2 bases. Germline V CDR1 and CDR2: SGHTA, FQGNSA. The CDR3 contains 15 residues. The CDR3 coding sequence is TGTGCCAGCAGCAGCCAGACAGGGGGCAACTATGGCTACACCTTC. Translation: CASSSQTGGNYGYTF.

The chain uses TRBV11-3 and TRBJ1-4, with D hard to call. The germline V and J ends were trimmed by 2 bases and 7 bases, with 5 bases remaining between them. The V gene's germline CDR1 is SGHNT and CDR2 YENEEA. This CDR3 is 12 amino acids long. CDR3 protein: CASSLTGEKLFF. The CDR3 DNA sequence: TGTGCCAGCAGCTTAACGGGTGAAAAACTGTTTTTT. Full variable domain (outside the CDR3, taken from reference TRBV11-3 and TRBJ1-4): EAGVVQSPRYKIIEKKQPVAFWCNPISGHNTLYWYLQNLGQGPELLIRYENEEAVDDSQLPKDRFSAERLKGVDSTLKIQPAELGDSAVYLCASSLTGEKLFFGSGTQLSVL.

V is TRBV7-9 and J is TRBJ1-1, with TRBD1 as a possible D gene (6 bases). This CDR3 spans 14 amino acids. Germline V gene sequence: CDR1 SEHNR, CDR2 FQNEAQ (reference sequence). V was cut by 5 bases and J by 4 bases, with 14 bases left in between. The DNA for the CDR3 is TGTGCCAGCAGCCCACGGGGGCCCCGCACTGAAGCTTTCTTT. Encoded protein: CASSPRGPRTEAFF.

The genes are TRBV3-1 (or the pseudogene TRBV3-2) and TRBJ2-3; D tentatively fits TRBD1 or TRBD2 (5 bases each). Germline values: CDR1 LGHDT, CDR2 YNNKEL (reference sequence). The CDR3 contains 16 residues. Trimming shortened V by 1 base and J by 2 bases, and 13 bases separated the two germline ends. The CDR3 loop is CASSQGPGAFTDTQYF. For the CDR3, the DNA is TGTGCCAGCAGCCAAGGACCCGGGGCTTTCACAGATACGCAGTATTTT.

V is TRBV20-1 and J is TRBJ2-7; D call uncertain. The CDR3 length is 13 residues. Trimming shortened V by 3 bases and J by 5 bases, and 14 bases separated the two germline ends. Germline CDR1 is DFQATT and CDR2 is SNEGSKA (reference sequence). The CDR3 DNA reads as TGCAGTGCTAGTTATCCCCCTGGGCACGAGCAGTACTTC. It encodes CSASYPPGHEQYF.

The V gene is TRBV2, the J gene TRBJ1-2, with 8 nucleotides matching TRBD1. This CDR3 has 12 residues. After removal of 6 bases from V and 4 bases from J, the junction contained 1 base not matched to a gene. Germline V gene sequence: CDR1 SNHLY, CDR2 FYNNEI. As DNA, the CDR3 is TGTGCCAGCAGAGGGACAGGCTATGGCTACACCTTC. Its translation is CASRGTGYGYTF.

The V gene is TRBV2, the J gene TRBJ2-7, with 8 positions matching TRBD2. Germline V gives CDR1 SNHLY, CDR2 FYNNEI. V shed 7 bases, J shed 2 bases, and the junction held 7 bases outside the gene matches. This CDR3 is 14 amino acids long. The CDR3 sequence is CASKRGLATYEQYF. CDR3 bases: TGTGCCAGCAAAAGAGGACTAGCAACCTACGAGCAGTACTTC.

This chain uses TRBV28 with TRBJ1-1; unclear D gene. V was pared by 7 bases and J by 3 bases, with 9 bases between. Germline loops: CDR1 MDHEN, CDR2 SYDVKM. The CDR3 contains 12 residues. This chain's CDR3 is CASKLWDTEAFF. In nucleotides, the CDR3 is TGTGCCAGCAAGTTGTGGGACACTGAAGCTTTCTTT.

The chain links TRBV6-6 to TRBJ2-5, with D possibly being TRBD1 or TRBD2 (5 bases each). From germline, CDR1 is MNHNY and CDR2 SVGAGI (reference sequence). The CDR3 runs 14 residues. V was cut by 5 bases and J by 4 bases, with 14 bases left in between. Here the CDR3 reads CASSPTQGRETQYF. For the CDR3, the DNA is TGTGCCAGCAGTCCTACCCAGGGACGAGAGACCCAGTACTTC.

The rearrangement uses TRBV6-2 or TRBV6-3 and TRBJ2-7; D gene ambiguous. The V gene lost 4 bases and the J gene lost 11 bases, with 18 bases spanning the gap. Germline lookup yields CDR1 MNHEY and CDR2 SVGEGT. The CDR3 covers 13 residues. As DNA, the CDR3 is TGTGCCAGCAGTTTACCAGACCCTACGAGCGAGTACTTC. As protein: CASSLPDPTSEYF.

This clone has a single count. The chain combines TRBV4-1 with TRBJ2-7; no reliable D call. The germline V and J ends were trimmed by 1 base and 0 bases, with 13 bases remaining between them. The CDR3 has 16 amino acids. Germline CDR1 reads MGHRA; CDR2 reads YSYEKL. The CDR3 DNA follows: TGCGCCAGCAGCCAAGTAACAGACCCCCGCTCCTACGAGCAGTACTTC. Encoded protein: CASSQVTDPRSYEQYF.

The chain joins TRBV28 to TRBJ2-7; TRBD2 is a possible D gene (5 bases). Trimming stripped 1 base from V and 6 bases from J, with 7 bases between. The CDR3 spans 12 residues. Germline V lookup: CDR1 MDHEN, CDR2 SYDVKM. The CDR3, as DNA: TGTGCCAGCAGTTTATACGGAGGCGAGCAGTACTTC. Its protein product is CASSLYGGEQYF.

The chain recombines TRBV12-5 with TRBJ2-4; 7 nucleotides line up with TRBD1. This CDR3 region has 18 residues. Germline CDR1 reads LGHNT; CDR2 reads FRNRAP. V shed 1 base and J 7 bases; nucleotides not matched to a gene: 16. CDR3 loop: CASGLELVRGGRGNIQYF. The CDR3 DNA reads TGTGCTAGTGGTTTGGAGCTTGTCAGAGGGGGCCGAGGGAACATTCAGTACTTC.

CDR3 sequence: CAISGVSSNTGELFF. The CDR3 nucleotides are TGTGCCATCAGTGGCGTCAGCTCGAACACCGGGGAGCTGTTTTTT. J is TRBJ2-2 and V is TRBV10-3; the D is unclear. Trimming left V 4 bases short and J 0 bases short, with 9 bases between. CDR1 and CDR2 from the germline V gene are ENHRY and SYGVKD. The CDR3 is 15 amino acids.

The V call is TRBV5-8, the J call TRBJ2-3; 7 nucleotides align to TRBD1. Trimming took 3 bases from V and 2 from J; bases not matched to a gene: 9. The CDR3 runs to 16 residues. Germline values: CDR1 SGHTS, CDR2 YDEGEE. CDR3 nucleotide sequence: TGTGCCAGCAGCTACCACCGGGACAGTTCCACAGATACGCAGTATTTT. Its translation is CASSYHRDSSTDTQYF.